This note documents a single T cell receptor beta chain sequence. The antigen is unknown. This record belongs to a study of cytotoxic CD8 clonotypes in ibrutinib-treated CLL. Study-wide results and limits: Progressing patients had sampling times that differed from those of sustained-remission patients.

Libraries of TCR beta were made from 1.5 to 2.5 micrograms of genomic DNA that came from cryopreserved PBMCs. Assay used: immunoSEQ multiplex PCR; TCRdb lists only in-frame clones, some missing. The repertoire holds 250,000 to 350,000 clones, with 60% to 80% as singletons. Trimming removed 0 bases from V and 7 bases from J, with 9 bases in between. Germline V CDR1 and CDR2: SQVTM, ANQGSEA. The CDR3 consists of 13 residues. This chain connects TRBV29-1 to TRBJ2-2, with a weak D call TRBD1 (7 bases). Sequenced material: PBMCs, taken at disease progression, from a patient treated with ibrutinib. The receptor's source is a human donor with chronic lymphocytic leukemia. CDR3 coding DNA: TGCAGCGTTGAAGATCAGGGGGGCGGGGAGCTGTTTTTT. Its protein product is CSVEDQGGGELFF.